Below are 18 T cell receptor beta chains sequenced from a single sample in a study of blood T cell repertoires in COVID-19. Sequenced by immunoSEQ multiplex PCR; TCRdb stores in-frame clones only, minus some. The data show around 84,000 clones, with roughly three quarters seen just once and around 34% held by the top ten. Material for sequencing was peripheral blood. The receptors here all came from a man in his 60s with COVID-19, enrolled during active disease.

The chain combines TRBV7-2 with TRBJ1-4; D possibly corresponds to TRBD1 (5 bases). V lost 6 bases and J 4 bases, leaving 15 bases between the germline ends. CDR1 and CDR2 from the germline V gene are SGHTA and FQGNSA. The CDR3 consists of 15 residues. CDR3 nucleotides: TGTGCCAGCAGTCGAAGTTTAGGGGATAATGAAAAACTGTTTTTT. It translates to CASSRSLGDNEKLFF.

This sequence joins TRBV5-1 and TRBJ1-2; TRBD1 matches at 7 bases. The CDR3 totals 15 residues. After removal of 2 bases from V and 6 bases from J, the junction contained 10 bases not matched to a gene. Germline CDR1 is SGHRS and CDR2 is YFSETQ. The CDR3 loop reads CASSLGRQGLDGYTF. Written as DNA, the CDR3 is TGCGCCAGCAGCTTAGGCCGACAGGGACTGGATGGCTACACCTTC.

The J gene is TRBJ2-1, the V gene TRBV4-1, with TRBD1 identical over 7 bases. The trim removed 0 bases at V and 5 bases at J, leaving 7 bases unmatched. This CDR3 spans 16 amino acids. Looked up from germline, CDR1 is MGHRA and CDR2 is YSYEKL. The chain's CDR3 is CASSQDQGQSNNEQFF. The DNA for the CDR3 is TGCGCCAGCAGCCAAGATCAGGGACAGTCTAACAATGAGCAGTTCTTC.

This clone was observed a few times. The chain combines TRBV2 with TRBJ2-7, with TRBD2 matching 12 bases. Germline CDR1 reads SNHLY; CDR2 reads FYNNEI. The trim removed 4 bases at V and 5 bases at J, leaving 3 bases unmatched. The CDR3 has 14 residues. CDR3 loop: CASSGLAGVDEQYF. Here the CDR3 DNA reads TGTGCCAGCAGTGGACTAGCGGGAGTGGACGAGCAGTACTTC. The complete variable domain, with remaining parts taken from reference TRBV2 and TRBJ2-7, reads EPEVTQTPSHQVTQMGQEVILRCVPISNHLYFYWYRQILGQKVEFLVSFYNNEISEKSEIFDDQFSVERPDGSNFTLKIRSTKLEDSAMYFCASSGLAGVDEQYFGPGTRLTVT.

DNA for the CDR3: TGTGCCAGCAGCCCCCCTGGCAAAATGAACACTGAAGCTTTCTTT. Encoded protein: CASSPPGKMNTEAFF. The rearrangement uses TRBV11-2 and TRBJ1-1; D is uncertain. Trimming shortened V by 5 bases and J by 0 bases, and 13 bases separated the two germline ends. The CDR3 is 15 amino acids. CDR1 and CDR2 from the germline V gene are SGHAT and FQNNGV.

The chain joins TRBV10-1 to TRBJ1-2; no firm D call. The CDR3 totals 13 residues. The V gene lost 8 bases and the J gene lost 9 bases, with 19 bases spanning the gap. The V gene's germline CDR1 is WNHNN and CDR2 SYGVQD (reference sequence). The CDR3 reads CASGWREYRRYTF. The CDR3 nucleotides are TGCGCCAGCGGTTGGAGGGAGTATCGTCGCTACACCTTC.

As DNA, the CDR3 is TGTGCCAGCAGGGAATCAGGGATTATGTACTTC. It encodes CASRESGIMYF. The chain combines TRBV3-1 (or the pseudogene TRBV3-2) with TRBJ2-7, with a possible D match to TRBD1 (5 bases). V dropped 6 bases and J dropped 12 bases, with 15 bases sitting between them. The CDR3 is 11 amino acids. CDR1 is LGHDT and CDR2 is YNNKEL in the germline V gene (reference sequence).

The chain recombines TRBV7-2 with TRBJ2-2, with D unclear. The germline V gene encodes CDR1 SGHTA and CDR2 FQGNSA. This CDR3 is built from 14 residues. Trimming stripped 8 bases from V and 1 base from J, with 11 bases between. DNA for the CDR3: TGTGCCAGCCAACCTGCTAGGAACACCGGGGAGCTGTTTTTT. It codes for CASQPARNTGELFF.

The V call is TRBV2, the J call TRBJ2-1; 12 bases map to TRBD1. The junction had 5 bases not matched to a gene; V was cut back by 6 bases and J by 2 bases. Germline V gene data show CDR1 as SNHLY and CDR2 as FYNNEI. CDR3 size: 16 residues. The CDR3 bases are TGTGCCAGCAGCCTGGGGACAGGGGGCGCCTACAATGAGCAGTTCTTC. Protein: CASSLGTGGAYNEQFF. Full variable domain (outside the CDR3, taken from reference TRBV2 and TRBJ2-1): EPEVTQTPSHQVTQMGQEVILRCVPISNHLYFYWYRQILGQKVEFLVSFYNNEISEKSEIFDDQFSVERPDGSNFTLKIRSTKLEDSAMYFCASSLGTGGAYNEQFFGPGTRLTVL.

The chain links TRBV11-2 to TRBJ2-2, with 7 bases aligning to TRBD1. Germline CDR1 is SGHAT and CDR2 is FQNNGV. The CDR3 spans 14 residues. Trimming at V came to 8 bases and at J to 0 bases, leaving 3 bases not matched to a gene. CDR3 bases: TGTGCCAGCGGCGGACAGGCGAACACCGGGGAGCTGTTTTTT. This sequence encodes CASGGQANTGELFF.

The V gene is TRBV2, the J gene TRBJ1-5; possibly TRBD1 for D (5 bases). This CDR3 has 13 amino acids. The germline V and J ends were trimmed by 6 bases and 4 bases, with 10 bases remaining between them. Germline assignment: CDR1 SNHLY and CDR2 FYNNEI. The CDR3 region has the DNA TGTGCCAGCAGCAAACAGGAGAATCAGCCCCAGCATTTT. As protein: CASSKQENQPQHF.

This rearrangement joins TRBV7-2 to TRBJ1-6, with a weak D call TRBD1 (5 bases). V was clipped by 4 bases and J by 8 bases, with 15 bases between them. The CDR3 length is 15 residues. CDR1 SGHTA and CDR2 FQGNSA come from the germline V gene. The CDR3 DNA sequence: TGTGCCAGCAGCTCACAGGTTTTAGCGGATTCACCCCTCCACTTT. Its protein is CASSSQVLADSPLHF.

CDR3 in DNA: TGTGCCAGCAGCTTGCAGCGGGGGGGAGAGCAGTATTTT. Translating it yields CASSLQRGGEQYF. The rearrangement links TRBV11-3 to TRBJ2-3; 10 bases align to TRBD2. The CDR3 sequence is 13 residues long. V was pared by 3 bases and J by 11 bases, with 5 bases of the junction left unmatched. Germline V gives CDR1 SGHNT, CDR2 YENEEA. Supplemented by reference TRBV11-3 and TRBJ2-3, the full variable domain reads EAGVVQSPRYKIIEKKQPVAFWCNPISGHNTLYWYLQNLGQGPELLIRYENEEAVDDSQLPKDRFSAERLKGVDSTLKIQPAELGDSAVYLCASSLQRGGEQYFGPGTRLTVL.

The V and J genes are TRBV20-1 and TRBJ2-7, with TRBD1 matching 7 bases. V lost 3 bases and J lost 3; bases outside the gene matches: 2. The CDR3 extends over 12 amino acids. CDR1 DFQATT and CDR2 SNEGSKA come from the germline V gene (reference sequence). For the CDR3, the DNA is TGCAGTGCTAGTCAGGGGGACTACGAGCAGTACTTC. It codes for CSASQGDYEQYF.

Turning to this clone: Possible read error: a much larger clone is one base away. Other DNA sequences in this sample translate to the same CDR3. The chain uses TRBV3-1 (or the pseudogene TRBV3-2) and TRBJ1-1, with 7 bases identical to TRBD1. Trimming removed 4 bases from V and 1 base from J; junction bases left unmatched: 0. The CDR3 has 13 residues. The germline V gene encodes CDR1 LGHDT and CDR2 YNNKEL (reference sequence). Here the CDR3 reads CASSRQGNTEAFF. The CDR3 bases are TGTGCCAGCAGCCGACAGGGGAACACTGAAGCTTTCTTT.

The V gene is TRBV19, the J gene TRBJ2-7; 7 bases map to TRBD2. This CDR3 comprises 14 residues. Trimming cost V 6 bases and J 2 bases; bases outside gene matches: 7. Germline V CDR1 and CDR2: LNHDA, SQIVND (reference sequence). For the CDR3, the DNA is TGTGCCAGTAGAGTAACTAGCGCGGCCTACGAGCAGTACTTC. Amino acids: CASRVTSAAYEQYF. Using reference TRBV19 and TRBJ2-7 for the parts outside the CDR3, the full variable domain is DGGITQSPKYLFRKEGQNVTLSCEQNLNHDAMYWYRQDPGQGLRLIYYSQIVNDFQKGDIAEGYSVSREKKESFPLTVTSAQKNPTAFYLCASRVTSAAYEQYFGPGTRLTVT.

V usage is TRBV5-6 and J usage is TRBJ1-1; D possibly corresponds to TRBD1 (5 bases). The CDR3 spans 14 residues. The V and J ends lost 2 bases and 4 bases respectively, with 12 bases between them. CDR1 is SGHDT and CDR2 is YYEEEE in the germline V gene. The CDR3 sequence is CASSLSGLSTEAFF. The CDR3 region has the DNA TGTGCCAGCAGCTTATCAGGGCTTAGCACTGAAGCTTTCTTT.

The V gene is TRBV5-1, the J gene TRBJ2-5, with a weak D call TRBD1 (6 bases). The ends were cut back, 1 base at V and 2 bases at J, with 9 bases in the middle. The CDR3 has 14 amino acids. The germline gives CDR1 SGHRS, CDR2 YFSETQ. The CDR3 is CASSLTGIQETQYF. The CDR3 DNA sequence: TGCGCCAGCAGCTTGACAGGGATTCAAGAGACCCAGTACTTC. The full variable domain, completed using reference TRBV5-1 and TRBJ2-5, is KAGVTQTPRYLIKTRGQQVTLSCSPISGHRSVSWYQQTPGQGLQFLFEYFSETQRNKGNFPGRFSGRQFSNSRSEMNVSTLELGDSALYLCASSLTGIQETQYFGPGTRLLVL.